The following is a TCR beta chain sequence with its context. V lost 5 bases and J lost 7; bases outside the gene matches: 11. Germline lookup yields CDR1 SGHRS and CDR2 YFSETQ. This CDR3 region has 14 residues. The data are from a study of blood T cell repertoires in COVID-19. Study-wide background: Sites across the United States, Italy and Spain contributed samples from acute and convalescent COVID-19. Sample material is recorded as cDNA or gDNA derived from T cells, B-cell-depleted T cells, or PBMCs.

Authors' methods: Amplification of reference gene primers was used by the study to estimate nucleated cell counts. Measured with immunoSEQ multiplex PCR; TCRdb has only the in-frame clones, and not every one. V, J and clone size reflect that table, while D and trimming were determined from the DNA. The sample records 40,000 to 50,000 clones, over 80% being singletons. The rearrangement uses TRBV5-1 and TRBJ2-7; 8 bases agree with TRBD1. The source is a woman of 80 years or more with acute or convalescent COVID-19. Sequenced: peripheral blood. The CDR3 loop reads CASSPGQGVREQYF. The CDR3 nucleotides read TGCGCCAGCAGTCCTGGACAGGGTGTTCGGGAGCAGTACTTC.